The 30 T cell receptor beta chains presented below share a single source sample, sequenced in a study of blood T cell repertoires in COVID-19. Clones were sequenced by immunoSEQ multiplex PCR, and TCRdb holds only the in-frame ones, with some missing. Among around 56,000 clones listed, roughly 90% were seen once. The sample comprised peripheral blood. The receptor source for this set is an elderly man with acute or convalescent COVID-19.

CDR3 amino acids: CASSSLQGPANYGYTF. The CDR3 coding sequence is TGTGCCAGCAGCTCCTTACAGGGGCCAGCTAACTATGGCTACACCTTC. The chain is built from TRBV5-6 and TRBJ1-2; 7 bases are a match to TRBD1. The CDR3 is 16 amino acids. With 3 bases clipped from V and 0 bases from J, the junction kept 8 bases outside the gene matches. The germline V gene has CDR1 SGHDT and CDR2 YYEEEE. The full variable domain, in which reference TRBV5-6 and TRBJ1-2 provide the parts outside the CDR3, is DAGVTQSPTHLIKTRGQQVTLRCSPKSGHDTVSWYQQALGQGPQFIFQYYEEEERQRGNFPDRFSGHQFPNYSSELNVNALLLGDSALYLCASSSLQGPANYGYTFGSGTRLTVV.

The rearrangement uses TRBV3-1 (or the pseudogene TRBV3-2) and TRBJ1-2, with D uncertain. Between the trimmed V and J ends, which lost 0 bases and 4 bases, there was a span of 9 bases. Germline V gene data show CDR1 as LGHDT and CDR2 as YNNKEL (reference sequence). The CDR3 spans 14 residues. The DNA of the CDR3 is TGTGCCAGCAGCCAAGAGAGGGCGCGCTATGGCTACACCTTC. Protein: CASSQERARYGYTF.

The chain joins TRBV19 to TRBJ2-7, with a tentative D call TRBD1 (6 bases). From germline, CDR1 is LNHDA and CDR2 SQIVND (reference sequence). Trimming shortened V by 6 bases and J by 0 bases, and 12 bases separated the two germline ends. CDR3 size: 14 residues. Here the CDR3 reads CASSRDITSYEQYF. DNA for the CDR3: TGTGCCAGTAGCCGGGACATAACCTCCTACGAGCAGTACTTC.

This clone was seen just once. This rearrangement joins TRBV28 to TRBJ1-4; a weak D match, TRBD1 (6 bases). V was pared by 5 bases and J by 7 bases, with 17 bases between. Germline CDR1 MDHEN, CDR2 SYDVKM. The CDR3 sequence is 15 residues long. In nucleotides, the CDR3 is TGTGCCAGCAGTCCCAACCCGGGACAACTTGAAAAACTGTTTTTT. It is translated as CASSPNPGQLEKLFF. The full variable domain, completed using reference TRBV28 and TRBJ1-4, is DVKVTQSSRYLVKRTGEKVFLECVQDMDHENMFWYRQDPGLGLRLIYFSYDVKMKEKGDIPEGYSVSREKKERFSLILESASTNQTSMYLCASSPNPGQLEKLFFGSGTQLSVL.

The V call is TRBV2, the J call TRBJ1-2; 7 positions match TRBD1. The J segment lost 2 bases and the V segment lost 8 bases, leaving 2 bases of the junction unmatched. Germline CDR1 and CDR2: SNHLY and FYNNEI. This CDR3 spans 12 amino acids. CDR3 region: CASLQGNYGYTF. CDR3 nucleotides: TGTGCCAGCTTACAGGGGAACTATGGCTACACCTTC.

The chain recombines TRBV6-6 with TRBJ2-2; D is unclear. Trimming shortened V by 8 bases and J by 4 bases, and 11 bases separated the two germline ends. The germline V gene encodes CDR1 MNHNY and CDR2 SVGAGI (reference sequence). The CDR3 spans 13 residues. The CDR3 region has the DNA TGTGCCAGCCGCCCACAAAGCACCGGGGAGCTGTTTTTT. Encoded protein: CASRPQSTGELFF.

The chain carries TRBV7-2 and TRBJ2-7; no reliable D call. This CDR3 is built from 14 residues. Germline values: CDR1 SGHTA, CDR2 FQGNSA. Deletions cut 2 bases from V and 6 bases from J, with 14 bases between. This chain's CDR3 is CASSLRATTAEQYF. As DNA, the CDR3 is TGTGCCAGCAGCTTAAGAGCGACGACTGCCGAGCAGTACTTC.

The chain is built from TRBV5-1 and TRBJ2-5; TRBD1 matches 11 bases. CDR3 length: 17 residues. The trim removed 2 bases at V and 5 bases at J, leaving 11 bases unmatched. Germline assignment: CDR1 SGHRS and CDR2 YFSETQ. The CDR3 coding sequence is TGCGCCAGCAGCTTTGGACAGGGGGCCGGTTTTATGGAGACCCAGTACTTC. This sequence encodes CASSFGQGAGFMETQYF.

This chain links TRBV15 with TRBJ1-2; D gene uncertain. Germline CDR1 and CDR2: LNHNV and YYDKDF (reference sequence). CDR3 size: 14 residues. V was shortened by 0 bases and J by 3 bases, with 8 bases between the two germline ends. CDR3 coding DNA: TGTGCCACCAGCAGAGATCGGCAGGACTATGGCTACACCTTC. Its translation is CATSRDRQDYGYTF.

The chain has TRBV5-4 and TRBJ1-2, with 9 bases matching TRBD1. V dropped 4 bases and J dropped 7; count of bases not matched to a gene: 11. The germline V gene has CDR1 SGHNT and CDR2 YYREEE (reference sequence). This CDR3 has 15 amino acids. The CDR3 bases are TGTGCCAGCAGCCCTTCCGGGACAGGGTACGCTGGCTACACCTTC. Its translation is CASSPSGTGYAGYTF.

This clone appeared once. This CDR3 reads CASSTLAGYNEQFF. For the CDR3, the DNA is TGTGCCAGCAGTACCCTAGCGGGGTACAATGAGCAGTTCTTC. The V and J genes are TRBV2 and TRBJ2-1; TRBD2 matches at 9 bases. Per the germline V gene, CDR1 is SNHLY and CDR2 is FYNNEI. The CDR3 loop spans 14 amino acids. J was trimmed by 4 bases and V by 5 bases; bases with no gene match: 3.

This sequence joins TRBV14 and TRBJ1-2, with 8 bases lining up with TRBD1. V was pared by 0 bases and J by 8 bases, with 8 bases of the junction left unmatched. The length of the CDR3 is 15 residues. CDR1 and CDR2 (germline): SGHDN, FVKESK. The CDR3, as DNA: TGTGCCAGCAGCCAAGATTTCCGGACAGGGCAAGGCTACACCTTC. Translation gives CASSQDFRTGQGYTF.

This chain uses TRBV19 with TRBJ1-1; TRBD1 is a possible D gene (6 bases). The germline V and J ends were trimmed by 5 bases and 3 bases, with 13 bases remaining between them. The CDR3 consists of 14 residues. CDR1 is LNHDA, CDR2 SQIVND, per germline (reference sequence). CDR3 DNA sequence: TGTGCCAGTAGTGCGGGGGCGCGCGACACTGAAGCTTTCTTT. As protein: CASSAGARDTEAFF.

This chain connects TRBV3-1 (or the pseudogene TRBV3-2) to TRBJ1-6, with D perhaps TRBD1 (6 bases). The CDR3 consists of 14 residues. Trimming took 7 bases from V and 11 from J, leaving 18 bases between them. The germline V gene has CDR1 LGHDT and CDR2 YNNKEL (reference sequence). CDR3 amino acids: CASTLGADKAPLHF. DNA for the CDR3: TGTGCCAGCACCCTGGGGGCGGATAAGGCACCCCTCCACTTT.

The V and J genes are TRBV7-2 and TRBJ1-6, with 9 bases fitting TRBD1. V lost 0 bases, J lost 0 bases, and 6 bases stayed unmatched. The CDR3 totals 19 residues. Germline CDR1 SGHTA, CDR2 FQGNSA. The CDR3 coding sequence is TGTGCCAGCAGCTTAGCCCAAGGGACAGGGAGCTCCTATAATTCACCCCTCCACTTT. Protein sequence: CASSLAQGTGSSYNSPLHF.

This chain links TRBV5-1 with TRBJ2-7; tentatively, D is TRBD2 (5 bases). V was shortened by 0 bases and J by 7 bases, with 14 bases between the two germline ends. The germline gives CDR1 SGHRS, CDR2 YFSETQ. There are 14 residues in the CDR3. CDR3 coding DNA: TGCGCCAGCAGCTTGGAGGGCGGACTCACAGAGCAGTACTTC. This translates into CASSLEGGLTEQYF.

This chain uses TRBV18 with TRBJ2-2; 9 nucleotides match TRBD1. The CDR3 has 16 residues. Germline V lookup: CDR1 KGHSH, CDR2 LQKENI. V gave up 0 bases and J gave up 3 bases; unmatched junction bases: 2. CDR3 DNA: TGTGCCAGCTCACCACCGGGACAGGGCGACACCGGGGAGCTGTTTTTT. The encoded protein is CASSPPGQGDTGELFF.

This clone was detected only a few times. This chain joins TRBV3-1 (or the pseudogene TRBV3-2) and TRBJ1-2, with a weak D call TRBD1 (5 bases). CDR3 length: 14 amino acids. Germline CDR1 is LGHDT and CDR2 is YNNKEL (reference sequence). V gave up 3 bases and J gave up 4 bases, with 12 bases separating them. The CDR3 DNA is TGTGCCAGCAGCCAGAGCCAGGGAAGCTATGGCTACACCTTC. Translating it yields CASSQSQGSYGYTF.

The chain carries TRBV10-2 and TRBJ2-6, with TRBD2 matching over 10 bases. CDR1 WSHSY and CDR2 SAAADI come from the germline V gene. V dropped 4 bases and J dropped 3; count of bases not matched to a gene: 9. The CDR3 runs to 18 residues. The DNA of the CDR3 is TGCGCCAGCAGTGGCAGGGAGCGGGGGGGCTTTGGGGCCAACGTCCTGACTTTC. Translating it yields CASSGRERGGFGANVLTF.

This clone was counted once. This sequence joins TRBV5-4 and TRBJ2-2, with a possible D match to TRBD1 (5 bases). The CDR3 spans 17 residues. CDR1 and CDR2 (germline): SGHNT, YYREEE (reference sequence). The germline V and J ends were trimmed by 1 base and 2 bases, with 15 bases remaining between them. The CDR3, as DNA: TGTGCCAGCAGCTTGAAAACAGACAGCCAAAACACCGGGGAGCTGTTTTTT. It encodes CASSLKTDSQNTGELFF.

The V call is TRBV5-1, the J call TRBJ1-1; TRBD1 aligns across 9 bases. The CDR3 is 13 residues long. After removal of 4 bases from V and 8 bases from J, the junction contained 6 bases not matched to a gene. Germline lookup yields CDR1 SGHRS and CDR2 YFSETQ. In DNA form, the CDR3 reads TGCGCCAGCAGCGCCGGGACAGGGAGGGAAGCTTTCTTT. Its protein product is CASSAGTGREAFF.

The chain employs TRBV7-8 and TRBJ1-1, with D perhaps TRBD1 (5 bases). CDR1 is SGHVS and CDR2 is FQNEAQ in the germline V gene. V gave up 5 bases and J gave up 3 bases, with 10 bases separating them. The CDR3 covers 13 residues. The CDR3 loop is CASSGGGHTEAFF. The CDR3 nucleotides read TGTGCCAGCAGCGGCGGGGGACACACTGAAGCTTTCTTT. Full variable domain (rest looked up from reference TRBV7-8 and TRBJ1-1): GAGVSQSPRYKVAKRGQDVALRCDPISGHVSLFWYQQALGQGPEFLTYFQNEAQLDKSGLPSDRFFAERPEGSVSTLKIQRTQQEDSAVYLCASSGGGHTEAFFGQGTRLTVV.

This rearrangement joins TRBV18 to TRBJ2-7; 12 bases are a match to TRBD2. The CDR3 extends over 18 amino acids. Per the germline V gene, CDR1 is KGHSH and CDR2 is LQKENI. The V gene end was trimmed by 6 bases and the J gene end by 0 bases; junction bases not matched to a gene: 12. The CDR3 here is CASSPLTSGGPSSYEQYF. CDR3 in DNA: TGTGCCAGCTCGCCTCTGACTAGCGGGGGACCTAGCTCCTACGAGCAGTACTTC.

This sequence joins TRBV7-8 and TRBJ1-6, with unresolved D. Trimming removed 5 bases at V and 7 bases at J, with 15 bases between. The CDR3 is 15 amino acids. Germline assignment: CDR1 SGHVS and CDR2 FQNEAQ. CDR3 nucleotides: TGTGCCAGCAGCCCTGAGGCACTGAAAAATTCACCCCTCCACTTT. This gives the protein CASSPEALKNSPLHF.

The J gene is TRBJ2-1, the V gene TRBV18; 8 nucleotides agree with TRBD2. CDR3 length: 14 residues. Germline V gene sequence: CDR1 KGHSH, CDR2 LQKENI. The V and J ends lost 6 bases and 6 bases, in that order; junction bases with no gene match: 7. The CDR3: CASSSGGYINEQFF. In DNA form, the CDR3 reads TGTGCCAGCTCGAGCGGGGGATATATCAATGAGCAGTTCTTC.

In its sample, this clone was seen a few times. J is TRBJ2-2 and V is TRBV9; TRBD1 might be the D (5 bases). CDR3 size: 13 residues. The germline V gene encodes CDR1 SGDLS and CDR2 YYNGEE. V gave up 0 bases and J gave up 8 bases, with 8 bases separating them. The CDR3 region is CASSVAGLGELFF. CDR3 coding DNA: TGTGCCAGCAGCGTAGCAGGGTTAGGGGAGCTGTTTTTT.

The chain uses TRBV7-2 and TRBJ2-3; D is perhaps TRBD1 (5 bases). Germline V lookup: CDR1 SGHTA, CDR2 FQGNSA. The length of the CDR3 is 12 residues. V was cut by 10 bases and J by 5 bases, with 13 bases left in between. The CDR3 loop is CATAQAVDTQYF. The CDR3 region has the DNA TGTGCCACCGCACAGGCAGTAGATACGCAGTATTTT.

Here the CDR3 DNA reads TGTGCCAGTAGTATCCCGACAGGGACGGGTGGCTACACCTTC. Protein product: CASSIPTGTGGYTF. The chain carries TRBV19 and TRBJ1-2, with 7 bases matching TRBD1. CDR3 size: 14 residues. With V trimmed by 3 bases and J by 7 bases, 8 bases remained unmatched. Germline V gene sequence: CDR1 LNHDA, CDR2 SQIVND (reference sequence). Full variable domain (missing parts from reference TRBV19 and TRBJ1-2): DGGITQSPKYLFRKEGQNVTLSCEQNLNHDAMYWYRQDPGQGLRLIYYSQIVNDFQKGDIAEGYSVSREKKESFPLTVTSAQKNPTAFYLCASSIPTGTGGYTFGSGTRLTVV.

The sample holds one count of this clone. Written as DNA, the CDR3 is TGTGCCAGTAGTACCCGGACAGGGGCGTCCTACGAGCAGTACTTC. Amino acids: CASSTRTGASYEQYF. The rearrangement links TRBV19 to TRBJ2-7; 9 bases agree with TRBD1. Germline trimming cut 4 bases from V and 1 base from J; bases unmatched to any gene: 5. The CDR3 sequence is 15 residues long. CDR1 LNHDA and CDR2 SQIVND come from the germline V gene (reference sequence).

This chain joins TRBV2 and TRBJ2-7, with 7 bases that match TRBD1. Germline values: CDR1 SNHLY, CDR2 FYNNEI. V gave up 7 bases and J gave up 6 bases; unmatched junction bases: 6. The CDR3 contains 12 residues. CDR3 coding DNA: TGTGCCAGCACTCCGACAGGGTCCGAGCAGTACTTC. The encoded protein is CASTPTGSEQYF.